This TCR beta chain comes out of a study of Graves' ophthalmopathy and Graves' hyperthyroidism. Study outcomes and limitations: Blood also harbored most expanded thyroid clonotypes above 0.001 frequency.

As the template, RNA transcripts were used to amplify TCR beta CDR3 regions. First-round RT-PCR employed HTBI primers, with a second-round multiplex PCR after it. TCRdb used MiXCR to reprocess the multiplex PCR reads, holding one entry per CDR3 protein. The table includes about 170,000 distinct CDR3 sequences, approximately 40% detected once. The V and J ends lost 0 bases and 8 bases respectively, with 4 bases between them. This CDR3 has 11 residues. CDR1 is MNHEY, CDR2 SVGEGT, per germline. The table lists this clonotype with many counts. Its antigen is not identified. The specimen was peripheral blood. The chain recombines TRBV6-2 or TRBV6-3 with TRBJ1-1; D gene uncertain. This receptor was obtained from a woman between 35 and 50 years old with Graves' ophthalmopathy. The CDR3 DNA is TGTGCCAGCAGTTACTCGACGGAAGCTTTCTTT. Its protein product is CASSYSTEAFF.